The 13 T cell receptor beta chains below were found in one sample sequenced in a study of blood T cells in healthy people across ages. Primers used in a second PCR of roughly 7 to 12 cycles were a sample-barcoded 5' primer and a J-beta primer mix. MiXCR, run by TCRdb on the 5' RACE reads, gives a single entry per CDR3 protein. This sample has over a million distinct CDR3 sequences; 40% to 45% occur once, and the top ten carry approximately 17%. Sequencing was carried out using blood. The receptor set was obtained from a woman aged 55-75 years in good health.

The gene calls are TRBV4-2 and TRBJ2-2; TRBD2 matches 13 bases. The CDR3 contains 18 residues. V dropped 1 base and J dropped 4; count of bases not matched to a gene: 6. In germline, CDR1 is LGHNA, CDR2 YNFKEQ. In nucleotides, the CDR3 is TGTGCCAGCAGCCAAGTGCGAACTAGCGGGAGGGTCACCGGGGAGCTGTTTTTT. Translation gives CASSQVRTSGRVTGELFF.

This clonotype was seen only a few times. The chain has TRBV2 and TRBJ2-5, with 7 nucleotides matching TRBD2. From germline, CDR1 is SNHLY and CDR2 FYNNEI. The length of the CDR3 is 15 residues. Losses at the gene ends were 8 bases for V and 5 bases for J; bases not matched to a gene: 14. DNA for the CDR3: TGTGCCAGCCAAGAGGCGGGAGTTTTGTTGGAGACCCAGTACTTC. Amino acid sequence: CASQEAGVLLETQYF.

The J gene is TRBJ2-3, the V gene TRBV6-5; TRBD2 is a possible D gene (6 bases). Germline V gene sequence: CDR1 MNHEY, CDR2 SVGAGI. V was shortened by 2 bases and J by 1 base, with 13 bases between the two germline ends. The length of the CDR3 is 16 residues. For the CDR3, the DNA is TGTGCCAGCAGTTACCCCCCACCGGGAGGCACAGATACGCAGTATTTT. Residues: CASSYPPPGGTDTQYF.

This sequence joins TRBV2 and TRBJ2-7, with D hard to call. Germline V gives CDR1 SNHLY, CDR2 FYNNEI. This CDR3 comprises 10 residues. V lost 3 bases and J lost 12, with 9 bases in between. CDR3 sequence reads: CASSDGSSYF. The CDR3 DNA sequence: TGTGCCAGCAGTGACGGGTCTTCGTACTTC. The full variable domain, with the rest looked up from reference TRBV2 and TRBJ2-7, is EPEVTQTPSHQVTQMGQEVILRCVPISNHLYFYWYRQILGQKVEFLVSFYNNEISEKSEIFDDQFSVERPDGSNFTLKIRSTKLEDSAMYFCASSDGSSYFGPGTRLTVT.

The chain carries TRBV20-1 and TRBJ2-7; the D gene is possibly TRBD1 (5 bases). This CDR3 has 14 residues. From germline, CDR1 is DFQATT and CDR2 SNEGSKA (reference sequence). With 3 bases removed from V and 1 base from J, the gap between germline ends came to 13 bases. This CDR3 reads CSASLNRRSYEQYF. The CDR3 nucleotides are TGCAGTGCTAGCCTTAACAGGAGATCCTACGAGCAGTACTTC.

The genes are TRBV30 and TRBJ1-2, with 9 bases lining up with TRBD1. The length of the CDR3 is 15 residues. The trim removed 4 bases at V and 2 bases at J, leaving 8 bases unmatched. The germline gives CDR1 GTSNPN, CDR2 SVGIG (reference sequence). DNA for the CDR3: TGTGCCTGGAAGGGACAGGGACTTACCAACTATGGCTACACCTTC. Translated, it gives CAWKGQGLTNYGYTF.

In this sample, this clonotype turned up once. The chain combines TRBV3-1 with TRBJ2-5; D is undetermined. Germline V lookup: CDR1 LGHDT, CDR2 YNNKEL (reference sequence). V lost 1 base, J lost 11 bases, and 11 bases lay in between. This CDR3 contains 12 residues. CDR3 protein: CASSQGGYKQYF. The CDR3 DNA reads TGTGCCAGCAGCCAAGGAGGCTACAAGCAGTACTTC.

A few counts support this clonotype. This chain links TRBV12-3 or TRBV12-4 with TRBJ1-5, with D hard to call. The CDR3 is 15 residues long. V was cut by 2 bases and J by 6 bases, with 14 bases left in between. In DNA, the CDR3 is TGTGCCAGCAGTTTAAGGGTTGGGGTTGGTCAGCCCCAGCATTTT. As protein: CASSLRVGVGQPQHF.

The sample holds many counts of this clonotype. The V call is TRBV12-3 or TRBV12-4, the J call TRBJ2-5, with D possibly being TRBD2 (6 bases). Between the trimmed V and J ends, which lost 2 bases and 4 bases, there was a span of 11 bases. The CDR3 has 14 amino acids. The CDR3 DNA is TGTGCCAGCAGTTTAAGGAGGAGGGGAGAGACCCAGTACTTC. This sequence encodes CASSLRRRGETQYF.

Comment on this clonotype: Possible read error: a much larger clone is one base away. The rearrangement links TRBV5-1 to TRBJ2-5, with a tentative D call TRBD1 (5 bases). V was trimmed by 7 bases and J by 3 bases, leaving 13 bases between them. This CDR3 has 13 amino acids. Germline V gene sequence: CDR1 SGHRS, CDR2 YFSETQ. The CDR3 bases are TGCGCCAGCGATCAGGGCGGCGAAGAGACCCAGTACTTC. Protein: CASDQGGEETQYF.

This chain links TRBV5-1 with TRBJ1-1; 7 bases are shared with TRBD1. CDR1 is SGHRS, CDR2 YFSETQ, per germline. Unmatched junction bases numbered 6, after V lost 1 base and J lost 0 bases. CDR3 length equals 16 residues. CDR3 DNA sequence: TGCGCCAGCAGCTTGAGTTCGACAGGGATGAACACTGAAGCTTTCTTT. This encodes CASSLSSTGMNTEAFF.

This rearrangement joins TRBV6-6 to TRBJ1-2; no clear D gene. The CDR3 extends over 16 amino acids. V gave up 2 bases and J gave up 3 bases, with 16 bases separating them. Per the germline V gene, CDR1 is MNHNY and CDR2 is SVGAGI (reference sequence). CDR3 loop: CASSYPQPPGYYGYTF. The DNA for the CDR3 is TGTGCCAGCAGTTACCCGCAGCCCCCGGGGTACTATGGCTACACCTTC.

About this clonotype itself: Germline and junction disagree at one end, which may indicate a read error. This rearrangement joins TRBV29-1 to TRBJ1-2; 10 nucleotides match TRBD1. Germline CDR1 and CDR2: SQVTM and ANQGSEA. CDR3 length: 12 amino acids. The CDR3, as DNA: TGCAGCGTTGCGGACAGGGGGTATGGCCACACCTTC. Its translation: CSVADRGYGHTF.